The 8 T cell receptor beta chains reported below all come from one sample, sequenced in a study of long-term antiretroviral therapy in people with HIV. Sequencing relied on immunoSEQ assay v3.0, run at survey level. Sequencing used immunoSEQ multiplex PCR; TCRdb keeps in-frame clones, though not all of them. The sample records 35,000 to 45,000 clones, 85% to 95% being singletons. Source: unsorted PBMCs, taken 4.1 years after starting antiretroviral therapy. The origin of the receptors is a woman aged 45-65 years with HIV.

The CDR3 coding sequence is TGTGCCAGCAGGAGGGACCCTGAATATGGCTACACCTTC. Translating it yields CASRRDPEYGYTF. This chain connects TRBV2 to TRBJ1-2, with a possible D match to TRBD1 (5 bases). Germline assignment: CDR1 SNHLY and CDR2 FYNNEI. This CDR3 region has 13 residues. The V gene lost 6 bases and the J gene lost 5 bases, with 13 bases spanning the gap.

The V and J genes are TRBV11-1 and TRBJ2-5; 8 nucleotides match TRBD1. The V and J ends lost 5 bases and 3 bases, in that order; junction bases with no gene match: 14. This CDR3 has 17 amino acids. The germline V gene has CDR1 SGHAT and CDR2 FQDESV (reference sequence). CDR3 sequence (DNA): TGTGCCAGCAGCATGGGACAGGACGAACGTTTAAAAGAGACCCAGTACTTC. This encodes CASSMGQDERLKETQYF.

V is TRBV5-1 and J is TRBJ1-2; D uncertain. The V gene lost 2 bases and the J gene lost 3 bases, with 8 bases spanning the gap. Germline assignment: CDR1 SGHRS and CDR2 YFSETQ. The CDR3 is made up of 13 amino acids. CDR3 in DNA: TGCGCCAGCAGCTTAGGGAAGGACTATGGCTACACCTTC. The encoded protein is CASSLGKDYGYTF. The full variable domain, completed using reference TRBV5-1 and TRBJ1-2, is KAGVTQTPRYLIKTRGQQVTLSCSPISGHRSVSWYQQTPGQGLQFLFEYFSETQRNKGNFPGRFSGRQFSNSRSEMNVSTLELGDSALYLCASSLGKDYGYTFGSGTRLTVV.

This clone was seen a single time. The CDR3 spells CASRPQGNGNTIYF. The CDR3 coding sequence is TGTGCCAGTAGACCACAGGGAAACGGAAACACCATATATTTT. J is TRBJ1-3 and V is TRBV19; a possible D gene is TRBD1 (6 bases). The CDR3 totals 14 residues. CDR1 and CDR2 (germline): LNHDA, SQIVND (reference sequence). Trimming pared 6 bases from V and 4 bases from J, leaving 13 bases between.

The chain is built from TRBV6-1 and TRBJ2-7; D might be TRBD1 (6 bases). Trimming stripped 2 bases from V and 7 bases from J, with 15 bases between. The germline V gene encodes CDR1 MNHNS and CDR2 SASEGT. CDR3 size: 14 residues. This CDR3 is CASSERQALGEQYF. The DNA of the CDR3 is TGTGCCAGCAGTGAAAGACAGGCCTTGGGGGAGCAGTACTTC.

The count of this clone is one. The rearrangement uses TRBV27 and TRBJ2-7, with D tentatively TRBD2 (6 bases). The CDR3 contains 12 residues. The V end lost 2 bases, the J end lost 6 bases, and 8 bases lay between the germline ends. The germline CDR1 and CDR2 sequences are MNHEY and SMNVEV (reference sequence). CDR3 loop: CASSLGGSEQYF. DNA for the CDR3: TGTGCCAGCAGTTTAGGAGGGTCCGAGCAGTACTTC.

In this sample, this clone turned up once. The chain has TRBV19 and TRBJ1-2, with D uncertain. The V gene lost 6 bases and the J gene lost 5 bases, with 19 bases spanning the gap. This CDR3 contains 15 residues. The germline CDR1 and CDR2 sequences are LNHDA and SQIVND (reference sequence). CDR3 residues: CASSSPGEGRYGYTF. DNA of the CDR3: TGTGCCAGTAGCTCCCCTGGCGAGGGAAGATATGGCTACACCTTC.

V is TRBV5-1 and J is TRBJ1-1; D is possibly TRBD1 (6 bases). V was shortened by 3 bases and J by 0 bases, with 12 bases between the two germline ends. Germline assignment: CDR1 SGHRS and CDR2 YFSETQ. This CDR3 spans 15 amino acids. The CDR3 DNA follows: TGCGCCAGCAGCTCTAGGGACACGATGAACACTGAAGCTTTCTTT. This encodes CASSSRDTMNTEAFF.